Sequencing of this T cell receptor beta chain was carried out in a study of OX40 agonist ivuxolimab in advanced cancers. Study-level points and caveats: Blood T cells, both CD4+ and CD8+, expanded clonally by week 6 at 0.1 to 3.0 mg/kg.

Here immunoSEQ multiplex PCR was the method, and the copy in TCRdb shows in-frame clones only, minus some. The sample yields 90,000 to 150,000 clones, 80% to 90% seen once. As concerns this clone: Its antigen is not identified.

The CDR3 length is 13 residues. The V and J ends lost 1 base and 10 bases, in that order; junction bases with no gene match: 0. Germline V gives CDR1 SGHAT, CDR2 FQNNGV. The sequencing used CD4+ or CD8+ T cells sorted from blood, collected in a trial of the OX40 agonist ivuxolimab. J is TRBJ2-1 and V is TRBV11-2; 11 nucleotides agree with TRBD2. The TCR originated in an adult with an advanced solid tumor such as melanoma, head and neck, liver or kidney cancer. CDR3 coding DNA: TGTGCCAGCAGCTTAGGACTAGCGGGGGAGCAGTTCTTC. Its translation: CASSLGLAGEQFF. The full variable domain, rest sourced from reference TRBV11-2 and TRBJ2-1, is EAGVAQSPRYKIIEKRQSVAFWCNPISGHATLYWYQQILGQGPKLLIQFQNNGVVDDSQLPKDRFSAERLKGVDSTLKIQPAKLEDSAVYLCASSLGLAGEQFFGPGTRLTVL.